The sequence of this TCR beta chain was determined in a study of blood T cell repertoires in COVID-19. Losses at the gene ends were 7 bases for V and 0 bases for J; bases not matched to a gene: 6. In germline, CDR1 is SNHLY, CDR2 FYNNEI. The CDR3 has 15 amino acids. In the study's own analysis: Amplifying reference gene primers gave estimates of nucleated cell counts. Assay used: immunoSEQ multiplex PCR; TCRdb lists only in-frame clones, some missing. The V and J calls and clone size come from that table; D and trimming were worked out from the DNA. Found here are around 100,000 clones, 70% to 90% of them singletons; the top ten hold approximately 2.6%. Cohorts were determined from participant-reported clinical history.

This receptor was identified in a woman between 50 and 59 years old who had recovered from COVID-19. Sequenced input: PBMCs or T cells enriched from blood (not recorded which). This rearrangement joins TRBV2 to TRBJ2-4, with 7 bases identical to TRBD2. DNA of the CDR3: TGTGCCAGCACCCCTAGCGGTCTAGCCAAAAACATTCAGTACTTC. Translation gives CASTPSGLAKNIQYF.